Following are 23 T cell receptor beta chains from one sample sequenced in a study of cytomegalovirus exposure and HLA in healthy donors. The PCR had 60 Vbeta and 13 Jbeta primers. Profiling relied on immunoSEQ multiplex PCR, and the TCRdb table lists in-frame clones only, not all of them. The specimen's table records approximately 130,000 clones. The source material was PBMCs. The receptors were sampled from a woman aged 55-69 years in good health and CMV-seronegative.

The chain recombines TRBV28 with TRBJ2-4; TRBD1 aligns across 9 bases. This CDR3 has 15 residues. J lost 5 bases, V lost 6 bases, and 8 bases had no gene match. Germline V lookup: CDR1 MDHEN, CDR2 SYDVKM. The CDR3 region is CASSNTGGMENIQYF. CDR3 DNA sequence: TGTGCCAGCAGCAATACAGGGGGCATGGAAAACATTCAGTACTTC.

The V and J genes are TRBV7-9 and TRBJ2-7, with 7 nucleotides matching TRBD1. Germline CDR1 reads SEHNR; CDR2 reads FQNEAQ (reference sequence). With 5 bases clipped from V and 6 bases from J, the junction kept 13 bases outside the gene matches. This CDR3 contains 15 residues. CDR3 region: CASSNRQGTSFEQYF. CDR3 nucleotides: TGTGCCAGCAGCAACCGACAGGGTACGAGCTTCGAGCAGTACTTC.

The rearrangement uses TRBV5-1 and TRBJ1-4; 7 bases agree with TRBD1. The CDR3 is 16 residues long. In germline, CDR1 is SGHRS, CDR2 YFSETQ. V dropped 6 bases and J dropped 1; count of bases not matched to a gene: 9. CDR3 amino acids: CASKSTGMVTNEKLFF. In nucleotides, the CDR3 is TGCGCCAGCAAGTCGACAGGGATGGTAACTAATGAAAAACTGTTTTTT.

The rearrangement links TRBV5-1 to TRBJ1-4; D ambiguous. Germline assignment: CDR1 SGHRS and CDR2 YFSETQ. The CDR3 length is 16 residues. V was trimmed by 0 bases and J by 8 bases, leaving 17 bases between them. The CDR3 loop reads CASSLEGPRAGEKLFF. CDR3 sequence (DNA): TGCGCCAGCAGCTTGGAGGGCCCCCGAGCGGGGGAAAAACTGTTTTTT.

V gene TRBV5-4 combines with J gene TRBJ1-1; TRBD1 matches at 8 bases. With V trimmed by 2 bases and J by 4 bases, 10 bases remained unmatched. This CDR3 comprises 16 residues. Germline values: CDR1 SGHNT, CDR2 YYREEE (reference sequence). CDR3 residues: CASSLGTGMWGTEAFF. In DNA, the CDR3 is TGTGCCAGCAGCTTAGGGACAGGTATGTGGGGCACTGAAGCTTTCTTT.

The chain couples TRBV6-1 to TRBJ2-7; D ambiguous. This CDR3 contains 13 residues. Germline V CDR1 and CDR2: MNHNS, SASEGT. V shed 2 bases and J shed 2 bases, with 7 bases lying between them. The chain's CDR3 is CASSEPGPYEQYF. The CDR3 nucleotides are TGTGCCAGCAGTGAACCAGGTCCCTACGAGCAGTACTTC.

The V call is TRBV27, the J call TRBJ2-5, with 11 nucleotides matching TRBD2. Germline V gives CDR1 MNHEY, CDR2 SMNVEV (reference sequence). Trimming took 6 bases from V and 5 from J; bases not matched to a gene: 8. The CDR3 covers 15 residues. CDR3 sequence reads: CASRVTSGIYETQYF. In DNA, the CDR3 is TGTGCCAGCAGGGTGACTAGCGGGATCTATGAGACCCAGTACTTC.

The rearrangement uses TRBV5-1 and TRBJ2-7; maybe TRBD2 (6 bases). Germline CDR1 SGHRS, CDR2 YFSETQ. V was clipped by 0 bases and J by 6 bases, with 13 bases between them. The CDR3 is made up of 14 amino acids. The chain's CDR3 is CASSLALGGVEQYF. In DNA form, the CDR3 reads TGCGCCAGCAGCTTGGCCCTGGGAGGAGTCGAGCAGTACTTC.

The chain is built from TRBV2 and TRBJ1-1, with D tentatively TRBD1 (6 bases). Germline V gene data show CDR1 as SNHLY and CDR2 as FYNNEI. With 10 bases removed from V and 1 base from J, the gap between germline ends came to 13 bases. This CDR3 spans 13 amino acids. In DNA form, the CDR3 reads TGTGCCACCATATTGGACAGGAACACTGAAGCTTTCTTT. Its translation: CATILDRNTEAFF.

This sequence joins TRBV7-3 and TRBJ1-1; a weak D match, TRBD1 (6 bases). This CDR3 contains 14 residues. Germline V gene sequence: CDR1 SGHTA, CDR2 FQGTGA. V lost 5 bases and J lost 4, with 14 bases in between. The CDR3 is CASSLTGFGTEAFF. In nucleotides, the CDR3 is TGTGCCAGCAGCCTCACAGGGTTCGGCACTGAAGCTTTCTTT.

This chain joins TRBV10-3 and TRBJ1-2; maybe TRBD1 (6 bases). The ends were cut back, 8 bases at V and 8 bases at J, with 18 bases in the middle. Looked up from germline, CDR1 is ENHRY and CDR2 is SYGVKD. This CDR3 comprises 13 residues. Written as DNA, the CDR3 is TGTGCCATCCGCCGTGAACAGGGATTAGGCTACACCTTC. Protein sequence: CAIRREQGLGYTF.

The chain links TRBV28 to TRBJ2-7; no clear D gene. Trimming left V 2 bases short and J 4 bases short, with 12 bases between. Germline CDR1 and CDR2: MDHEN and SYDVKM. The CDR3 is 14 residues long. CDR3 sequence (DNA): TGTGCCAGCAGTTTACGGCCAGGATTATACGAGCAGTACTTC. It codes for CASSLRPGLYEQYF.

The V and J genes are TRBV7-6 and TRBJ2-5; TRBD1 matches at 7 bases. This CDR3 spans 15 amino acids. The junction had 9 bases not matched to a gene; V was cut back by 4 bases and J by 4 bases. Germline V gene lookup returns CDR1 SGHVS and CDR2 FNYEAQ. CDR3 coding DNA: TGTGCCAGCAGCTCATTAGGGGGCCGGGGAGAGACCCAGTACTTC. Its translation: CASSSLGGRGETQYF.

The chain recombines TRBV18 with TRBJ2-7; 8 nucleotides line up with TRBD2. Unmatched junction bases numbered 3, after V lost 0 bases and J lost 2 bases. The CDR3 totals 15 residues. Germline V lookup: CDR1 KGHSH, CDR2 LQKENI. Written as DNA, the CDR3 is TGTGCCAGCTCACCACCAGCGGGAGCCGCCTACGAGCAGTACTTC. Translating gives CASSPPAGAAYEQYF.

The chain uses TRBV6-1 and TRBJ2-5, with 14 bases lining up with TRBD2. Germline-derived CDR1 and CDR2 are MNHNS and SASEGT. V dropped 6 bases and J dropped 4; count of bases not matched to a gene: 4. The CDR3 is made up of 15 amino acids. The CDR3 DNA reads as TGTGCCAGCAGCGGGACTAGCGGGAGACCAGAGACCCAGTACTTC. It encodes CASSGTSGRPETQYF.

This sequence joins TRBV28 and TRBJ1-5; D perhaps matches TRBD1 (5 bases). V was shortened by 5 bases and J by 0 bases, with 17 bases between the two germline ends. This CDR3 comprises 17 residues. Germline values: CDR1 MDHEN, CDR2 SYDVKM. The CDR3 reads CASSPLMAGYSNQPQHF. The CDR3 nucleotides read TGTGCCAGCAGTCCGCTTATGGCAGGGTATAGCAATCAGCCCCAGCATTTT.

The chain carries TRBV2 and TRBJ1-5; TRBD1 might be the D (6 bases). The germline V gene encodes CDR1 SNHLY and CDR2 FYNNEI. The length of the CDR3 is 17 residues. V lost 5 bases and J 2 bases, leaving 19 bases between the germline ends. The CDR3 sequence: CASSTLGQTGGNQPQHF. The DNA of the CDR3 is TGTGCCAGCAGTACCCTAGGACAGACCGGTGGCAATCAGCCCCAGCATTTT.

The rearrangement joins TRBV7-8 to TRBJ2-5; 10 bases fit TRBD2. The J call is uncertain, as TRBJ2-7 better fits the DNA end. Germline-derived CDR1 and CDR2 are SGHVS and FQNEAQ. CDR3 length: 18 residues. The CDR3 DNA sequence: TGTGCCAGCAGTAACCCAATTGGGGCCAGCGGGAGGGTCTACGAGCAGTACTTC. Protein sequence: CASSNPIGASGRVYEQYF.

The gene calls are TRBV7-2 and TRBJ2-5; the match to TRBD2 covers 8 bases. The CDR3 is made up of 16 amino acids. CDR1 SGHTA and CDR2 FQGNSA come from the germline V gene. V lost 2 bases, J lost 12 bases, and 17 bases stayed unmatched. CDR3 region: CASSLPRGSGVRWEYF. Here the CDR3 DNA reads TGTGCCAGCAGCTTACCCCGGGGTAGCGGGGTACGATGGGAGTACTTC.

This chain joins TRBV28 and TRBJ2-5; D is perhaps TRBD1 (5 bases). The CDR3 is 13 residues long. Germline CDR1 is MDHEN and CDR2 is SYDVKM. Trimming cost V 3 bases and J 3 bases, with 8 bases left between them. This chain's CDR3 is CASSLGREETQYF. CDR3 coding DNA: TGTGCCAGCAGTTTGGGCAGGGAAGAGACCCAGTACTTC.

The chain is built from TRBV7-9 and TRBJ1-1; TRBD1 might be the D (6 bases). The ends were cut back, 10 bases at V and 6 bases at J, with 12 bases in the middle. The CDR3 sequence is 11 residues long. Germline CDR1 reads SEHNR; CDR2 reads FQNEAQ (reference sequence). The CDR3 DNA is TGTGCCACCCAAGGGGGACCTGAAGCTTTCTTT. This gives the protein CATQGGPEAFF.

The gene calls are TRBV4-1 and TRBJ2-7, with D possibly matching TRBD1 (8 bases). CDR3 length equals 16 residues. Trimming pared 0 bases from V and 4 bases from J, leaving 16 bases between. Germline lookup yields CDR1 MGHRA and CDR2 YSYEKL. CDR3 in DNA: TGCGCCAGCAGCCAAGAACAGGGGGGGTCCACATACGAGCAGTACTTC. Protein: CASSQEQGGSTYEQYF.

The V gene is TRBV7-9, the J gene TRBJ2-3; 11 bases agree with TRBD2. After removal of 5 bases from V and 2 bases from J, the junction contained 6 bases not matched to a gene. CDR3 length equals 16 residues. CDR1 is SEHNR, CDR2 FQNEAQ, per germline (reference sequence). CDR3 bases: TGTGCCAGCAGCAAAGTTAGCGGGGGGGCCACAGATACGCAGTATTTT. This codes for CASSKVSGGATDTQYF.